The rows below give T cell receptor beta chains drawn from one sample of a study of control samples from healthy donors and cancer patients. Profiled with immunoSEQ multiplex PCR; TCRdb holds only in-frame clones, not every one. This table holds about 130,000 clones, 90% found once. The specimen was blood. These receptors all come from a man aged 40-50 years in good health. The CDR3 runs from the conserved cysteine through the conserved F or W. D genes are given only for firm matches. The listing skips clone size in some rows; elsewhere it reads once, few, many or a size class.

d_gene	v_gene	abundance	j_gene	CDR3nt	CDR3aa
TRBD1	TRBV9	.	TRBJ2-7	TGTGCCAGCAGCGTAGGGATTGGGCAGGCAGGGGGCGAGCAGTACTTC	CASSVGIGQAGGEQYF
TRBD1	TRBV13	.	TRBJ2-7	TGTGCCAGCACCTTTGGGGACAGGGCCTACGAGCAGTACTTC	CASTFGDRAYEQYF
.	TRBV29-1	.	TRBJ2-1	TGCAGCGGCCTACAGGGCCACGAGCAGTTCTTC	CSGLQGHEQFF
.	TRBV5-1	.	TRBJ2-2	TGCGCCAGCAGCTTCCCACAGGGGACTGTCAACACCGGGGAGCTGTTTTTT	CASSFPQGTVNTGELFF
.	TRBV5-4	.	TRBJ2-3	TGTGCCAGCAGCCGAAGTACAGATACGCAGTATTTT	CASSRSTDTQYF
.	TRBV18	.	TRBJ1-2	TGTGCCAGCTCACCTTTGGCGGTGACTATGGAGGGCTACACCTTC	CASSPLAVTMEGYTF
TRBD1	TRBV18	.	TRBJ1-4	TGTGCCAGCTCACTACGTCGAGGAGACAGGGGTGAAAAACTGTTTTTT	CASSLRRGDRGEKLFF
TRBD1	TRBV29-1	.	TRBJ1-2	TGCAGCGTTGAGGCTGGAGGGGGCGGTGGCTACACCTTC	CSVEAGGGGGYTF
TRBD1	TRBV6-5	.	TRBJ1-1	TGTGCCAGCAGTTACTTTGGACAGGGTGTGACTGAAGCTTTCTTT	CASSYFGQGVTEAFF
.	TRBV5-1	.	TRBJ2-7	TGCGCCAGCAGCTTTCAGGGGGGTTCCTACGAGCAGTACTTC	CASSFQGGSYEQYF
.	TRBV18	.	TRBJ2-5	TGTGCCAGCTCACCGGACATACAAGAGACCCAGTACTTC	CASSPDIQETQYF
.	TRBV10-3	.	TRBJ1-5	TGTGCCAGTTCACAGGATGGGAATCAGCCCCAGCATTTT	CASSQDGNQPQHF
.	TRBV5-4	.	TRBJ2-1	TGTGCCAGCAGCTCACACTATAGTGAGCAGTTCTTC	CASSSHYSEQFF
TRBD2	TRBV9	once	TRBJ2-7	TGTGCCAGCAGCGCCTCTAGCGGCAGCTCGGGGGAGCAGTACTTC	CASSASSGSSGEQYF
TRBD1	TRBV19	.	TRBJ1-5	TGTGCCAGTAGTATAACAGGGGACGGGGGTCAGCCCCAGCATTTT	CASSITGDGGQPQHF
.	TRBV25-1	.	TRBJ1-3	TGTGCCAGCAGCAAGGGCGGTAGCTCTGGAAACACCATATATTTT	CASSKGGSSGNTIYF
TRBD1	TRBV29-1	.	TRBJ2-5	TGCAGCGTAAATACAGGGGTAGGGGAGACCCAGTACTTC	CSVNTGVGETQYF
TRBD1	TRBV28	once	TRBJ2-1	TGTGCCAGCAGTACCAGGGACAGGGTACTACCACCGCCCTACAATGAGCAGTTCTTC	CASSTRDRVLPPPYNEQFF
.	TRBV6-5	.	TRBJ1-5	TGTGCCAGCAGCGTGGAGGCATGGGGTCAGCCCCAGCATTTT	CASSVEAWGQPQHF
.	TRBV27	.	TRBJ1-6	TGTGCCAGCAGGGTGGGGGGAGGTATCTCACCCCTCCACTTT	CASRVGGGISPLHF
.	TRBV14	.	TRBJ2-2	TGTGCCAGCAGCCGAAGTCGAGGGGAGGAGCTGTTTTTT	CASSRSRGEELFF
.	TRBV6-6	.	TRBJ1-5	TGTGCCAGCACCCTAAAGGAGGGGAGTCATCAGCCCCAGCATTTT	CASTLKEGSHQPQHF
.	TRBV4-1	.	TRBJ1-3	TGCGCCAGCAGCCAGGGTTTCGGAAACACCATATATTTT	CASSQGFGNTIYF
TRBD1	TRBV6-5	.	TRBJ1-5	TGTGCCAGCAGTCCGTCCGGGACAGGGAATCAGCCCCAGCATTTT	CASSPSGTGNQPQHF
.	TRBV6-6	.	TRBJ2-3	TGTGCCAGCAGCCAAGGAACTAGCACAGATACGCAGTATTTT	CASSQGTSTDTQYF
.	TRBV4-1	.	TRBJ2-3	TGCGCCAGCAGCCAAGCATCAGCTAGGAGGGGAGCAGATACGCAGTATTTT	CASSQASARRGADTQYF
TRBD1	TRBV30	.	TRBJ1-6	TGTGCCTGGGGGGGACAGGGCAGCTCACCCCTCCACTTT	CAWGGQGSSPLHF
TRBD2	TRBV30	once	TRBJ2-5	TGTGCCTGGAGCGGACTAGCGGTCCAAGAGACCCAGTACTTC	CAWSGLAVQETQYF
.	TRBV3-1/TRBV3-2	.	TRBJ2-5	TGTGCCAGCAGTCAGTGGGGGTTCGGGCAAGAGACCCAGTACTTC	CASSQWGFGQETQYF
.	TRBV25-1	.	TRBJ2-2	TGTGCCAGCAGTGAAGCCGGAAGAGCGAACACCGGGGAGCTGTTTTTT	CASSEAGRANTGELFF
TRBD1	TRBV24-1	few	TRBJ1-2	TGTGCCACCAGTGACGACAGGGGGCACGGCTACACCTTC	CATSDDRGHGYTF
TRBD1	TRBV5-1	once	TRBJ2-5	TGCGCCAGCAGCTTGACAGGGGGCATGGAGACCCAGTACTTC	CASSLTGGMETQYF
.	TRBV7-9	.	TRBJ1-4	TGTGCCAGCAGCTTATATGAAAAACTGTTTTTT	CASSLYEKLFF
.	TRBV18	.	TRBJ1-2	TGTGCCAGCTCACCACCGATGGGGCTGCCCTATGGCTACACCTTC	CASSPPMGLPYGYTF
TRBD1	TRBV28	once	TRBJ1-3	TGTGCCAGCAGTCCGATAGGGACAGTCTCTGGAAACACCATATATTTT	CASSPIGTVSGNTIYF
.	TRBV2	.	TRBJ1-5	TGTGCCAGCAAAATTAGCGGAGGGTCCAGCAATCAGCCCCAGCATTTT	CASKISGGSSNQPQHF
.	TRBV25-1	.	TRBJ1-6	TGTGCCAGCAGTGGGGCAGTCCGCACCTCACCCCTCCACTTT	CASSGAVRTSPLHF
.	TRBV5-1	.	TRBJ1-1	TGCGCCAGCAGCTTGACAGCGATGAACACTGAAGCTTTCTTT	CASSLTAMNTEAFF
TRBD1	TRBV7-9	.	TRBJ1-2	TGTGCCAGCACCAGAGGGACAGGGATTGGCTACACCTTC	CASTRGTGIGYTF
TRBD2	TRBV2	once	TRBJ2-3	TGTGCCAGGAGCCGACTAGCGGGGGGGCCGGTAGGCACAGATACGCAGTATTTT	CARSRLAGGPVGTDTQYF
.	TRBV29-1	.	TRBJ1-1	TGCAGCGTTGAGGGGGGTGGGACTGAAGCTTTCTTT	CSVEGGGTEAFF
.	TRBV9	.	TRBJ2-5	TGTGCCAGCAGCGTAGGAGCAGGGGAGGAGACCCAGTACTTC	CASSVGAGEETQYF
.	TRBV28	.	TRBJ1-2	TGTGCCAGCAAATCCGGATGGGACTACACCTTC	CASKSGWDYTF
.	TRBV9	.	TRBJ2-3	TGTGCCAGCAGCGTAGATTCGACAGGTCGCACAGATACGCAGTATTTT	CASSVDSTGRTDTQYF
TRBD1	TRBV12-5	.	TRBJ2-7	TGTGCTAGTGGTTTGGTACTGGGACAGAAATACGAGCAGTACTTC	CASGLVLGQKYEQYF
.	TRBV30	.	TRBJ2-7	TGTGCCTGGAGTCCTAAACAGGGCACCGAGCAGTACTTC	CAWSPKQGTEQYF
.	TRBV5-1	.	TRBJ1-4	TGCGCCAGCAGCTTGAGCACAGTCGGAGAAAAACTGTTTTTT	CASSLSTVGEKLFF
.	TRBV19	.	TRBJ1-1	TGTGCCAGTAGTAGGGCCAGGGCGAACACTGAAGCTTTCTTT	CASSRARANTEAFF
.	TRBV6-5	.	TRBJ2-7	TGTGCCAGCAGTACGACACCCCGGCTGGGCGAGCAGTACTTC	CASSTTPRLGEQYF
TRBD1	TRBV3-1/TRBV3-2	.	TRBJ2-7	TGTGCCAGCAGCCAAGTCAGGGGGCGCAACGAGCAGTACTTC	CASSQVRGRNEQYF
.	TRBV9	.	TRBJ2-2	TGTGCCAGCAAAGGGGACCCGAACACCGGGGAGCTGTTTTTT	CASKGDPNTGELFF
TRBD2	TRBV18	.	TRBJ2-1	TGTGCCAGCTCCCTCGGGACTAGCGGGGGGTACAATGAGCAGTTCTTC	CASSLGTSGGYNEQFF